This paragraph reports one TCR beta chain. Relative to the germline gene, one junction end is altered; a read error may explain this. Methods used by the authors: Amplification of reference gene primers was used by the study to estimate nucleated cell counts. Clones were read by immunoSEQ multiplex PCR, and TCRdb kept only the in-frame ones, dropping some. V and J calls and clone size follow that table, whereas D and trimming were derived from the DNA. The top ten clones hold around 0.6% of a sample with over 150,000 clones, 70% to 90% of them seen once. This CDR3 comprises 13 residues. Looked up from germline, CDR1 is SNHLY and CDR2 is FYNNEI. This specimen comes from a study of blood T cell repertoires in COVID-19. About the study: Acute and convalescent COVID-19 samples came from the United States, Italy and Spain. From T cells, B-cell-depleted T cells, or PBMCs came the material, which was cDNA or gDNA.

The TCR was taken from a man aged 55 to 69 with COVID-19, enrolled during active disease. V usage is TRBV2 and J usage is TRBJ1-2, with unresolved D. What was sequenced was peripheral blood. The CDR3 loop is CASSEAGLYGYTF. As DNA, the CDR3 is TGTGCCAGCAGCGAAGCTGGACTCTATGGCTACACCTTC.